The 4 T cell receptor beta chains given below trace back to one sample, sequenced in a study of blood T cell repertoires in COVID-19. The repertoire was sequenced with immunoSEQ multiplex PCR; TCRdb's copy has only in-frame clones and lacks some. The table shows around 160,000 clones, with approximately 83% occurring only once. Sequences were obtained from PBMCs or T cells enriched from blood (not recorded which). Every receptor here comes from a woman aged 55 to 70 who had recovered from COVID-19.

This clone was counted between two and nine times. The chain has TRBV18 and TRBJ1-4, with a possible D match to TRBD1 (5 bases). The germline CDR1 and CDR2 sequences are KGHSH and LQKENI. V was clipped by 2 bases and J by 8 bases, with 18 bases between them. The CDR3 has 16 amino acids. The CDR3 here is CASSPSTQGFGEKLFF. CDR3 DNA: TGTGCCAGCTCACCATCAACGCAGGGATTTGGCGAAAAACTGTTTTTT.

In this sample, this clone turned up once. The chain combines TRBV3-1 (or the pseudogene TRBV3-2) with TRBJ1-1; no clear D. The ends were cut back, 4 bases at V and 1 base at J, with 7 bases in the middle. Germline-derived CDR1 and CDR2 are LGHDT and YNNKEL (reference sequence). CDR3 length: 13 residues. CDR3 sequence (DNA): TGTGCCAGCAGCCCAAGCCCGAACACTGAAGCTTTCTTT. This gives the protein CASSPSPNTEAFF.

The chain combines TRBV11-3 with TRBJ2-1, with TRBD1 matching 10 bases. In germline, CDR1 is SGHNT, CDR2 YENEEA. CDR3 length: 15 amino acids. J gave up 5 bases and V 5 bases, and 6 bases lay outside the gene matches. The CDR3 sequence: CASSVSGTGDNEQFF. CDR3 in DNA: TGTGCCAGCAGCGTATCCGGGACAGGGGACAATGAGCAGTTCTTC.

This chain uses TRBV2 with TRBJ1-5; D is ambiguous. The CDR3 contains 14 residues. Germline loops: CDR1 SNHLY, CDR2 FYNNEI. V was cut by 5 bases and J by 5 bases, with 13 bases left in between. CDR3 loop: CASSRTTGYQPQHF. The CDR3 region has the DNA TGTGCCAGCAGTCGTACCACCGGGTATCAGCCCCAGCATTTT.